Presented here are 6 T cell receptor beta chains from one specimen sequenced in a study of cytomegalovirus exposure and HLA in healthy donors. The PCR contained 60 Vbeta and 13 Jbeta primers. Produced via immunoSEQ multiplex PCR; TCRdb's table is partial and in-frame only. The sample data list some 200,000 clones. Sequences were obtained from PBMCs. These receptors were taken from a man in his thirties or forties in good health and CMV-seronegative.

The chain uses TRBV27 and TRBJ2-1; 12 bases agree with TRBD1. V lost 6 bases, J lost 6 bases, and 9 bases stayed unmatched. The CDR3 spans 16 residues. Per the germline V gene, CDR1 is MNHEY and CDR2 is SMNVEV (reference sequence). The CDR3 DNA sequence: TGTGCCAGCAGCCGGGAGCGGGACAGGGGGCTCAATGAGCAGTTCTTC. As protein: CASSRERDRGLNEQFF.

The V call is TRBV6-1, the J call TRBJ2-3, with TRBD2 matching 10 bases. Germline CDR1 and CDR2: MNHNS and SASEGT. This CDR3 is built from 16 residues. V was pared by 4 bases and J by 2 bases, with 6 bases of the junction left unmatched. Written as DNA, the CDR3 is TGTGCCAGCAGTGTCAAGACTAGCGGGCCCACAGATACGCAGTATTTT. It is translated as CASSVKTSGPTDTQYF.

CDR3 DNA: TGTGCCAGCAGCGCGACTAGCGGGAGAGAGACCCAGTACTTC. This encodes CASSATSGRETQYF. V is TRBV9 and J is TRBJ2-5; TRBD2 agrees at 12 bases. The trim removed 3 bases at V and 4 bases at J, leaving 1 base unmatched. Per the germline V gene, CDR1 is SGDLS and CDR2 is YYNGEE. This CDR3 is built from 14 residues.

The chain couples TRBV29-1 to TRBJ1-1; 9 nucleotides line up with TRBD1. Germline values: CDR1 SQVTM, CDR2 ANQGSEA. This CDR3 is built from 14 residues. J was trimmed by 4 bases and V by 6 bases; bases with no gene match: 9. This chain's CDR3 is CSVDHRGRGTEAFF. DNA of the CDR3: TGCAGCGTGGATCACAGGGGGCGAGGCACTGAAGCTTTCTTT.

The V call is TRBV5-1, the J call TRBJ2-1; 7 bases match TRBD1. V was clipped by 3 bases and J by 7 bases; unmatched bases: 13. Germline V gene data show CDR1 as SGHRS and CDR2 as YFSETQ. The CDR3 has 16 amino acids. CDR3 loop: CASSSGTVGLMNEQFF. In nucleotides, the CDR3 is TGCGCCAGCAGCTCCGGGACAGTTGGGTTGATGAATGAGCAGTTCTTC.

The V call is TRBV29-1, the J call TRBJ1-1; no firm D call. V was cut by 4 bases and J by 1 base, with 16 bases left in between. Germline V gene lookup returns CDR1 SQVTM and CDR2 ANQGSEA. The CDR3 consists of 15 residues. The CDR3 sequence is CSVGWAGTPNTEAFF. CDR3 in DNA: TGCAGCGTTGGGTGGGCAGGAACCCCGAACACTGAAGCTTTCTTT.